This T cell receptor beta chain was documented in a study of blood T cell repertoires in COVID-19 (TCRdb year 2020). With respect to the entire study: Collaborator samples came from the United States, Italy and Spain and covered acute and convalescent phases of COVID-19. The prospective study material was composed of cDNA or gDNA derived from T cells, B-cell-depleted T cells, or PBMCs. Deeply sampled blood TCRbeta repertoires from subjects exposed to, actively infected with, or recovered from COVID-19 were included in the dataset. The repertoires were released in a freely available public database meant as a resource for research on the immune response to SARS-CoV-2. The samples were drawn from the first 160 participants of the ongoing ImmuneRACE study and from some 1,300 subjects provided by 6 global collaborators. Nearly every sample came with metadata listing a de-identified subject ID, COVID-19 status, age in years and sex. Where available, HLA class I and class II types were taken from metadata supplied by the sample provider and were not determined by assay-based typing.

Regarding this clone: It has no known antigen specificity. There are no base qualities to consult, and no much larger clone falls within one base.

Whole blood was collected in K2EDTA tubes by collaborating institutions according to the institutions' own protocols. Collaborator samples were shipped for TCRbeta analysis as frozen whole blood, isolated PBMCs, or DNA extracted from either sample type. Trimming removed 0 bases from V and 7 bases from J; the gene matches leave 6 bases unexplained. CDR1 and CDR2 are read off the germline V gene as SGHRS and YFSETQ. There are 15 amino acids in the CDR3, from cysteine to phenylalanine inclusive. Only the CDR3 DNA is retained, 45 bases long and in frame from the first base. TCRbeta CDR3 regions were amplified from genomic DNA by means of the immunoSEQ Assay, a bias-controlled multiplex PCR. The published analysis was carried out like this. Within the assay, amplification of reference gene primers was used to estimate how many nucleated cells each sample contained. To quantify the absolute abundance of each unique TCRbeta CDR3 rearrangement, sequence reads were collapsed and filtered. For each sample, productive Simpson clonality was calculated by taking the square root of Simpson's diversity index across productive rearrangements. The table was pulled from immuneACCESS by TCRdb, which kept in-frame rearrangements only. Such tables lose some clones; where checked, under half of the loss comes from unresolved V genes, and the rest has no known cause. That table supplies the V and J calls and clone size; D and trimming were determined from the DNA. Recorded for this sample are around 100,000 clones; over 70% of them occurred a single time. The top ten constitute about 0.8% of the sample.

The investigation overall reported the following: How much clinical and demographic metadata was included differed by source and by participant, and the metadata was provided uncurated.

Here the chain combines TRBV5-1 and TRBJ2-1, and TRBD2 aligns with 8 junction nucleotides. The receptor was isolated from a woman between 70 and 85 years old with acute or convalescent COVID-19. The sample taken for sequencing was peripheral blood. The nucleotide sequence is TGCGCCAGCAGCTTGGGTCTAGCGGGCTTTAATGAGCAGTTCTTC. The resulting protein is CASSLGLAGFNEQFF.